The next 16 T cell receptor beta chains were all read from a single sample in a study of cytomegalovirus exposure and HLA in healthy donors (dated 2017 in TCRdb). Preparation of the library involved the immunoSEQ multiplex PCR assay. Here the immuneACCESS table is served through TCRdb, limited to in-frame sequences with V and J called. Missing clones are a known gap in these copies; in checked studies unresolved V genes cover under half, and the rest lacks a known reason. For this sample the table gives under 250,000 clones, of which about 93% were detected only once. The ten largest clones take up about 0.95% of the sample. Sequencing used PBMCs. The receptors were gathered from a woman aged 18-29 years in good health and CMV-seronegative.

This clone appeared a single time. One junction end disagrees with the germline gene, perhaps due to a read error. This sequence joins TRBV19 and TRBJ2-5, with D possibly TRBD2 on 7 matching bases. Germline lookup yields CDR1 LNHDA and CDR2 SQIVND (reference sequence). The CDR3 consists of 15 residues. Here the CDR3 reads CASSLDSGGAETQYF. Written as DNA, the CDR3 is TGTGCCAGTAGTCTAGACTCGGGGGGCGCGGAGACCCAGTACTTC.

The V gene is TRBV5-1, the J gene TRBJ1-5, with 7 bases fitting TRBD1. There are 13 residues in the CDR3. Germline V CDR1 and CDR2: SGHRS, YFSETQ. Unmatched junction bases numbered 2, after V lost 4 bases and J lost 4 bases. The DNA for the CDR3 is TGCGCCAGCAGCCCGGACAGGAATCAGCCCCAGCATTTT. This codes for CASSPDRNQPQHF.

The chain carries TRBV7-9 and TRBJ2-1, with 10 bases matching TRBD2. Germline CDR1 SEHNR, CDR2 FQNEAQ (reference sequence). With 3 bases clipped from V and 3 bases from J, the junction kept 8 bases outside the gene matches. The length of the CDR3 is 17 residues. CDR3 residues: CASSFHGLADYYNEQFF. Written as DNA, the CDR3 is TGTGCCAGCAGCTTCCATGGACTAGCGGATTACTACAATGAGCAGTTCTTC.

The chain employs TRBV30 and TRBJ1-2; the match to TRBD1 covers 7 bases. Germline lookup yields CDR1 GTSNPN and CDR2 SVGIG (reference sequence). Germline trimming cut 3 bases from V and 6 bases from J; bases unmatched to any gene: 7. The CDR3 covers 13 residues. DNA for the CDR3: TGTGCCTGGAGCAGACAGGGCTCGGATGGCTACACCTTC. This gives the protein CAWSRQGSDGYTF. Combining the CDR3 with reference TRBV30 and TRBJ1-2 gives the whole variable domain SQTIHQWPATLVQPVGSPLSLECTVEGTSNPNLYWYRQAAGRGLQLLFYSVGIGQISSEVPQNLSASRPQDRQFILSSKKLLLSDSGFYLCAWSRQGSDGYTFGSGTRLTVV.

The V gene is TRBV30, the J gene TRBJ1-6, with a weak D call TRBD1 (6 bases). The length of the CDR3 is 15 residues. Germline V CDR1 and CDR2: GTSNPN, SVGIG (reference sequence). The V end lost 1 base, the J end lost 10 bases, and 17 bases lay between the germline ends. The CDR3 nucleotides are TGTGCCTGGAGTGGAAAGAACAGGGTAGAATCACCCCTCCACTTT. It translates to CAWSGKNRVESPLHF.

The chain carries TRBV9 and TRBJ2-2; 10 positions agree with TRBD2. V shed 4 bases and J 1 base; nucleotides not matched to a gene: 7. The CDR3 is 17 residues long. Looked up from germline, CDR1 is SGDLS and CDR2 is YYNGEE. The CDR3 DNA sequence: TGTGCCAGCAGCTCGAGACTAGCGGGCTTGAACACCGGGGAGCTGTTTTTT. Translated, it gives CASSSRLAGLNTGELFF.

The rearrangement joins TRBV6-1 to TRBJ2-1; D perhaps matches TRBD2 (5 bases). V was trimmed by 7 bases and J by 4 bases, leaving 17 bases between them. Germline values: CDR1 MNHNS, CDR2 SASEGT. The CDR3 runs to 15 residues. The CDR3 DNA sequence: TGTGCCAGCACCAGACCGGGATCTCGTTACAATGAGCAGTTCTTC. Its translation is CASTRPGSRYNEQFF.

This rearrangement joins TRBV7-9 to TRBJ1-5; 8 nucleotides line up with TRBD1. V lost 5 bases, J lost 7 bases, and 7 bases stayed unmatched. This CDR3 is built from 14 residues. CDR1 SEHNR and CDR2 FQNEAQ come from the germline V gene (reference sequence). CDR3 in amino acids: CASSEDREGQPQHF. Written as DNA, the CDR3 is TGTGCCAGCAGCGAGGACAGGGAGGGACAGCCCCAGCATTTT.

The chain joins TRBV2 to TRBJ2-5; 8 nucleotides match TRBD2. After removal of 3 bases from V and 4 bases from J, the junction contained 7 bases not matched to a gene. This CDR3 has 15 amino acids. Germline CDR1 and CDR2: SNHLY and FYNNEI. The CDR3 nucleotides read TGTGCCAGCAGTGATTCGCGGGAGGCTCCAGAGACCCAGTACTTC. As protein: CASSDSREAPETQYF.

The chain recombines TRBV27 with TRBJ2-2, with 8 bases fitting TRBD2. Germline values: CDR1 MNHEY, CDR2 SMNVEV (reference sequence). The CDR3 sequence is 15 residues long. The V segment lost 5 bases and the J segment 7 bases; nucleotides outside the gene matches: 9. The CDR3 loop reads CASSGSGSGNGELFF. The CDR3 nucleotides are TGTGCCAGCAGTGGGAGCGGGAGCGGAAACGGGGAGCTGTTTTTT.

The V call is TRBV6-5, the J call TRBJ1-1, with a possible D match to TRBD1 (6 bases). The CDR3 totals 14 residues. Trimming took off 5 bases at V and 4 bases at J, with 14 bases between the two ends. Looked up from germline, CDR1 is MNHEY and CDR2 is SVGAGI. CDR3 DNA sequence: TGTGCCAGCAGTAGTGGACAGTCGGGCACTGAAGCTTTCTTT. This sequence encodes CASSSGQSGTEAFF.

The chain has TRBV29-1 and TRBJ2-3, with 8 bases matching TRBD1. The CDR3 runs 15 residues. Germline V lookup: CDR1 SQVTM, CDR2 ANQGSEA. J lost 7 bases, V lost 7 bases, and 16 bases had no gene match. The CDR3 here is CSAHHQGARRNTQYF. The CDR3 region has the DNA TGCAGCGCCCATCACCAGGGGGCGCGTAGGAATACGCAGTATTTT.

This clone was detected once. This chain links TRBV10-2 with TRBJ1-5; a weak D match, TRBD1 (6 bases). Trimming shortened V by 4 bases and J by 3 bases, and 7 bases separated the two germline ends. From germline, CDR1 is WSHSY and CDR2 SAAADI. The CDR3 has 13 amino acids. The CDR3 DNA follows: TGCGCCAGCAGTGGGACAGTCAATCAGCCCCAGCATTTT. As protein: CASSGTVNQPQHF.

This chain connects TRBV5-1 to TRBJ1-6; possibly TRBD1 for D (5 bases). The CDR3 runs to 15 residues. The V and J ends lost 0 bases and 6 bases respectively, with 10 bases between them. CDR1 is SGHRS and CDR2 is YFSETQ in the germline V gene. The CDR3 bases are TGCGCCAGCAGCTTGGTTGGCAGGGCTAATTCACCCCTCCACTTT. It encodes CASSLVGRANSPLHF.

A single count supports this clone. V usage is TRBV2 and J usage is TRBJ2-6, with 7 nucleotides matching TRBD1. Germline trimming cut 7 bases from V and 0 bases from J; bases unmatched to any gene: 9. The CDR3 consists of 17 residues. In germline, CDR1 is SNHLY, CDR2 FYNNEI. This CDR3 reads CASTLTGRSSGANVLTF. In nucleotides, the CDR3 is TGTGCCAGCACCTTGACAGGGCGAAGCTCTGGGGCCAACGTCCTGACTTTC.

This clone was counted once. The CDR3 region has the DNA TGTGCCAGCAGACAGGGAATCGCTGGCTACACCTTC. This translates into CASRQGIAGYTF. J is TRBJ1-2 and V is TRBV27; a weak D match, TRBD1 (6 bases). The length of the CDR3 is 12 residues. With 6 bases removed from V and 7 bases from J, the gap between germline ends came to 12 bases. CDR1 is MNHEY and CDR2 is SMNVEV in the germline V gene (reference sequence).